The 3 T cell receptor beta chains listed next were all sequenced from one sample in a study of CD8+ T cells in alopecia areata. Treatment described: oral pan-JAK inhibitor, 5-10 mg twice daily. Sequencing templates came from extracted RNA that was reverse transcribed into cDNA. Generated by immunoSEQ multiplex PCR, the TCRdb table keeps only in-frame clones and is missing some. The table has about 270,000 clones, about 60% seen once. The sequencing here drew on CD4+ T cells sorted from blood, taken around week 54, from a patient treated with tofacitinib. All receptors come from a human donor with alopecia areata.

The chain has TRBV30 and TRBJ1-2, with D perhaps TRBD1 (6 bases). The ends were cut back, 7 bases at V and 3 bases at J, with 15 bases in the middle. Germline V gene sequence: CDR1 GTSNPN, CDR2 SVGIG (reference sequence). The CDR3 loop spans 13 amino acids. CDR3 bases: TGTGCCTCCCCTCGGGGGGCGTACTATGGCTACACCTTC. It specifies CASPRGAYYGYTF.

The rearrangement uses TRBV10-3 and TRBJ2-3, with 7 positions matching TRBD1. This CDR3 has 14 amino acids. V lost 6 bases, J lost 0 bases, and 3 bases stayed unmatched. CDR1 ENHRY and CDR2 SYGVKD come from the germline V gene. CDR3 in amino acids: CAIRPGQSTDTQYF. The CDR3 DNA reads TGTGCCATCAGACCGGGACAGAGCACAGATACGCAGTATTTT.

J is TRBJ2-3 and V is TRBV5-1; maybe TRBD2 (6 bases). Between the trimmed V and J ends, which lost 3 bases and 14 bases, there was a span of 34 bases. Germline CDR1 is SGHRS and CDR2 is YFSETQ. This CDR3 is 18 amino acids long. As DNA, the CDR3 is TGCGCCAGCAGCTCCTTACAAAATCCTAGCGCAAACACGGGAGCTTTGTATTTT. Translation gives CASSSLQNPSANTGALYF. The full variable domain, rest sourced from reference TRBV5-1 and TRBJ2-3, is KAGVTQTPRYLIKTRGQQVTLSCSPISGHRSVSWYQQTPGQGLQFLFEYFSETQRNKGNFPGRFSGRQFSNSRSEMNVSTLELGDSALYLCASSSLQNPSANTGALYFGPGTRLTVL.